These 12 T cell receptor beta chains were all obtained from the same sample, sequenced in a study of blood T cell repertoires in COVID-19. Clones were sequenced by immunoSEQ multiplex PCR, and TCRdb holds only the in-frame ones, with some missing. The table shows 50,000 to 60,000 clones, with around 90% occurring only once. What was sequenced was peripheral blood. The receptors here all came from a human donor in a cohort sampled during active COVID-19.

The V call is TRBV7-2, the J call TRBJ2-3, with 7 nucleotides matching TRBD2. The germline gives CDR1 SGHTA, CDR2 FQGNSA. The V and J ends lost 1 base and 5 bases, in that order; junction bases with no gene match: 12. The CDR3 is made up of 17 amino acids. The CDR3 protein is CASSLESLAARRDTQYF. Here the CDR3 DNA reads TGTGCCAGCAGCTTAGAAAGTCTAGCGGCAAGGAGAGATACGCAGTATTTT.

The chain combines TRBV9 with TRBJ2-2; 7 nucleotides align to TRBD2. The CDR3 has 19 residues. J lost 0 bases, V lost 0 bases, and 11 bases had no gene match. CDR1 and CDR2 (germline): SGDLS, YYNGEE. The CDR3 nucleotides read TGTGCCAGCAGCGTAGCCCAGCGATTAGCGGGCACGAACACCGGGGAGCTGTTTTTT. Amino acid sequence: CASSVAQRLAGTNTGELFF.

The CDR3 loop reads CASSARGPSSGNTIYF. As DNA, the CDR3 is TGTGCCAGCAGCGCTAGGGGGCCGAGCTCTGGAAACACCATATATTTT. V and J are TRBV9 and TRBJ1-3; 7 positions match TRBD1. The CDR3 loop spans 16 amino acids. J lost 0 bases, V lost 3 bases, and 6 bases had no gene match. The germline gives CDR1 SGDLS, CDR2 YYNGEE.

CDR3 protein: CASRGTVGNTIYF. The CDR3 DNA reads TGTGCCAGCAGGGGGACAGTAGGAAACACCATATATTTT. The chain employs TRBV28 and TRBJ1-3; 7 nucleotides agree with TRBD1. Losses at the gene ends were 6 bases for V and 4 bases for J; bases not matched to a gene: 3. Germline lookup yields CDR1 MDHEN and CDR2 SYDVKM. The CDR3 is 13 amino acids.

The chain couples TRBV13 to TRBJ1-3, with D unclear. There are 16 residues in the CDR3. The germline V gene encodes CDR1 PRHDT and CDR2 FYEKMQ (reference sequence). The V and J ends lost 0 bases and 4 bases respectively, with 13 bases between them. The CDR3 reads CASSLGRRLEGNTIYF. The CDR3 region has the DNA TGTGCCAGCAGCTTAGGTCGGAGGCTGGAGGGAAACACCATATATTTT. The entire variable domain, with the rest obtained from reference TRBV13 and TRBJ1-3, is as follows: AAGVIQSPRHLIKEKRETATLKCYPIPRHDTVYWYQQGPGQDPQFLISFYEKMQSDKGSIPDRFSAQQFSDYHSELNMSSLELGDSALYFCASSLGRRLEGNTIYFGEGSWLTVV.

J is TRBJ1-1 and V is TRBV30; D is unresolved. Germline lookup yields CDR1 GTSNPN and CDR2 SVGIG (reference sequence). The CDR3 is made up of 12 amino acids. Trimming shortened V by 7 bases and J by 0 bases, and 9 bases separated the two germline ends. CDR3 sequence: CASLLMNTEAFF. The CDR3, as DNA: TGTGCCTCCCTCCTTATGAACACTGAAGCTTTCTTT.

This chain uses TRBV7-9 with TRBJ2-1, with 7 bases that match TRBD2. The V and J ends lost 3 bases and 9 bases, in that order; junction bases with no gene match: 14. Germline values: CDR1 SEHNR, CDR2 FQNEAQ (reference sequence). The CDR3 length is 16 residues. The CDR3 is CASSLGGRGYFSEQFF. DNA of the CDR3: TGTGCCAGCAGCTTGGGCGGGAGAGGTTATTTTAGTGAGCAGTTCTTC.

The CDR3 nucleotides are TGTGCCAGCAGTACGGGACAGGGCTACTCCTACGAGCAGTACGTC. Protein product: CASSTGQGYSYEQYV. The chain is built from TRBV6-2 or TRBV6-3 and TRBJ2-7, with 9 bases aligning to TRBD1. Trimming cost V 5 bases and J 0 bases; bases outside gene matches: 5. This CDR3 region has 15 residues. Germline assignment: CDR1 MNHEY and CDR2 SVGEGT.

A single count supports this clone. The chain carries TRBV11-2 and TRBJ2-1, with TRBD2 identical over 10 bases. Germline CDR1 is SGHAT and CDR2 is FQNNGV. This CDR3 comprises 16 residues. The V and J ends lost 3 bases and 6 bases, in that order; junction bases with no gene match: 8. In DNA, the CDR3 is TGTGCCAGCAGCTTTTCTAGCGGGGGCCTAATCAATGAGCAGTTCTTC. It encodes CASSFSSGGLINEQFF.

The V and J genes are TRBV4-2 and TRBJ2-7; 10 positions match TRBD2. The trim removed 5 bases at V and 3 bases at J, leaving 10 bases unmatched. This CDR3 spans 16 amino acids. From germline, CDR1 is LGHNA and CDR2 YNFKEQ. The CDR3 reads CASSGGSGGSNYEQYF. For the CDR3, the DNA is TGTGCCAGCAGCGGGGGTAGCGGGGGGTCCAACTACGAGCAGTACTTC.

The table lists this clone with a few counts. J is TRBJ1-5 and V is TRBV21-1; TRBD1, the table's D call, lacks a check against the DNA. TRBV21-1 has pseudogene status. There are 12 residues in the CDR3. The CDR3 bases are TGTGCCGCCGCCCCAGGGGGTCAGCCCCAGCATTTT. It codes for CAAAPGGQPQHF.

The chain uses TRBV5-1 and TRBJ2-1; tentative D call: TRBD2 (6 bases). V lost 1 base and J 6 bases, leaving 11 bases between the germline ends. In germline, CDR1 is SGHRS, CDR2 YFSETQ. The CDR3 is 14 residues long. CDR3 protein: CASSLSAGSNEQFF. The CDR3, as DNA: TGCGCCAGCAGCTTGAGTGCCGGGAGCAATGAGCAGTTCTTC.